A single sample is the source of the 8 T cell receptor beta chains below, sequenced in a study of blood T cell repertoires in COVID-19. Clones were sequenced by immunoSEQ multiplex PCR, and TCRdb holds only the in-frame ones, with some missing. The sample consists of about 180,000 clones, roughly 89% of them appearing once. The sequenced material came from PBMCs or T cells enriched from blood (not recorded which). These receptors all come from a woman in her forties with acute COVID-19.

CDR3 residues: CASRLAGTGGQTQYF. In nucleotides, the CDR3 is TGTGCCAGCAGACTCGCCGGGACAGGGGGCCAGACCCAGTACTTC. The gene calls are TRBV6-5 and TRBJ2-5; 12 bases match TRBD1. The CDR3 has 15 residues. V shed 6 bases, J shed 6 bases, and the junction held 8 bases outside the gene matches. The V gene's germline CDR1 is MNHEY and CDR2 SVGAGI.

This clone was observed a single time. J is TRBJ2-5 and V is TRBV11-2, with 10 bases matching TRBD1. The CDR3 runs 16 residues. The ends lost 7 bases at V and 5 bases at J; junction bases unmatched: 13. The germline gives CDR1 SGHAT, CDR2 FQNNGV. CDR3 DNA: TGTGCCAGCACGGGGCCGACAGGGGGCGCCGGGGAGACCCAGTACTTC. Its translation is CASTGPTGGAGETQYF.

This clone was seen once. The CDR3 reads CASAREPHYEQYF. CDR3 in DNA: TGTGCCAGCGCCCGGGAGCCCCACTACGAGCAGTACTTC. The chain uses TRBV7-6 and TRBJ2-7; possibly TRBD2 for D (6 bases). V lost 8 bases and J lost 3, with 14 bases in between. The CDR3 is made up of 13 amino acids. Germline V gene lookup returns CDR1 SGHVS and CDR2 FNYEAQ.

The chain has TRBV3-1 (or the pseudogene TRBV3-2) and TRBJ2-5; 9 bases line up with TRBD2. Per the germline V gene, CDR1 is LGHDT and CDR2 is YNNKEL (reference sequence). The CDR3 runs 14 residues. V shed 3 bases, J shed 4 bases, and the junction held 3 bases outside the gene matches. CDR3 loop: CASSQRGGAETQYF. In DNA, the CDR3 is TGTGCCAGCAGCCAGCGGGGGGGGGCAGAGACCCAGTACTTC.

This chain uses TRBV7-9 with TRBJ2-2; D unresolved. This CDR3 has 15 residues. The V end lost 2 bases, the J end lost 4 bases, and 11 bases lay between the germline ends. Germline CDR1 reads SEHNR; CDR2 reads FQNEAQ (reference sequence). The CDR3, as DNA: TGTGCCAGCAGCTTATTAGCAAGTGGCACCGGGGAGCTGTTTTTT. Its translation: CASSLLASGTGELFF.

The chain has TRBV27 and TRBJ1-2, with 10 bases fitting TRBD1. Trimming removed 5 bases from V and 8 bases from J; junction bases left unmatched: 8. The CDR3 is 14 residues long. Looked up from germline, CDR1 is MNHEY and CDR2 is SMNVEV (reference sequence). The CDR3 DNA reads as TGTGCCAGCAGTCCCCGGACAGGGGGGAGCGGCTACACCTTC. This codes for CASSPRTGGSGYTF.

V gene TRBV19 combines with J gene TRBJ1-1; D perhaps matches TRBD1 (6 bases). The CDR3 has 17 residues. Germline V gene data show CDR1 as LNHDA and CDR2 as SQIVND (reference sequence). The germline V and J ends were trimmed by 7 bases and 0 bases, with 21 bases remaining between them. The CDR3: CASTRDTGYFMNTEAFF. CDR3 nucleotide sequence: TGTGCCAGTACCCGGGACACAGGTTACTTCATGAACACTGAAGCTTTCTTT. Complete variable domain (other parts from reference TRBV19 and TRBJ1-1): DGGITQSPKYLFRKEGQNVTLSCEQNLNHDAMYWYRQDPGQGLRLIYYSQIVNDFQKGDIAEGYSVSREKKESFPLTVTSAQKNPTAFYLCASTRDTGYFMNTEAFFGQGTRLTVV.

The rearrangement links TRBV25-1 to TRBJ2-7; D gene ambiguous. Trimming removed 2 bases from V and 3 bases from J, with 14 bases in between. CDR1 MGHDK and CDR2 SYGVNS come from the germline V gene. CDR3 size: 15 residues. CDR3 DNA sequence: TGTGCCAGCAGTGAAACCACGCACAGTCACTACGAGCAGTACTTC. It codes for CASSETTHSHYEQYF.